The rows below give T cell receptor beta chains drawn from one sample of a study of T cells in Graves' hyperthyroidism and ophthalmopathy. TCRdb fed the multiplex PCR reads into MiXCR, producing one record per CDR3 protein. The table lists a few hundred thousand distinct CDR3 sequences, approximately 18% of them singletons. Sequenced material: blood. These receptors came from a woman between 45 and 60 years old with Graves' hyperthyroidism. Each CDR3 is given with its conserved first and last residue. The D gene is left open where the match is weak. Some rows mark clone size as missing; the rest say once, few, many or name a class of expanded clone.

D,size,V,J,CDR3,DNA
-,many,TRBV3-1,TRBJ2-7,CASSQDRWGIREQYF,TGTGCCAGCAGCCAAGATAGGTGGGGTATACGGGAGCAGTACTTC
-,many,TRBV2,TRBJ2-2,CASSPRDKITGELFF,TGTGCCAGCAGTCCCCGGGACAAGATCACCGGGGAGCTGTTTTTT
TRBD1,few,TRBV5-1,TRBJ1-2,CASSQGTAGGYTF,TGCGCCAGCAGCCAAGGGACAGCCGGGGGCTACACCTTC
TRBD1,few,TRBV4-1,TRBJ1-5,CASSQLPGQGGHQPQHF,TGCGCCAGCAGCCAACTACCCGGACAGGGGGGTCATCAGCCCCAGCATTTT
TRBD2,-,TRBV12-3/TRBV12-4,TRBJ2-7,CASSLGGLAYYEQYF,TGTGCCAGCAGTTTAGGGGGACTAGCGTACTACGAGCAGTACTTC
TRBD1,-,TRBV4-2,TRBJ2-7,CASSQEDRGLYEQYF,TGTGCCAGCAGCCAAGAGGACAGGGGGTTATACGAGCAGTACTTC
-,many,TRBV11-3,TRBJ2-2,CASSPRMTVNTGELFF,TGTGCCAGCAGCCCACGGATGACAGTGAACACCGGGGAGCTGTTTTTT
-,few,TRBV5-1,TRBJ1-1,CASSKSRTLSNTEAFF,TGCGCCAGCAGCAAGTCCCGGACACTATCGAACACTGAAGCTTTCTTT
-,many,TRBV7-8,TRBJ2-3,CASSHNYPWDTDTQYF,TGTGCCAGCAGCCACAACTACCCTTGGGACACAGATACGCAGTATTTT
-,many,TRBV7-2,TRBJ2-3,CASSLGQRDTQYF,TGTGCCAGCAGCTTAGGCCAGCGAGATACGCAGTATTTT
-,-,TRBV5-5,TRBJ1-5,CASSDGGVVPPQHF,TGTGCCAGCAGCGATGGCGGGGTGGTTCCGCCCCAGCATTTT
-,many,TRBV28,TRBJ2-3,CASSQGGGMADTQYF,TGTGCCAGCAGTCAGGGGGGCGGGATGGCAGATACGCAGTATTTT
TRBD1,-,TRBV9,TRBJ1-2,CASSEGQGANYGYTF,TGTGCCAGCAGTGAGGGACAGGGAGCTAACTATGGCTACACCTTC
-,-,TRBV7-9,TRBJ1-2,CASSTGKTPNYGYTF,TGTGCCAGCAGCACGGGAAAGACACCTAACTATGGCTACACCTTC
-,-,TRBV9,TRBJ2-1,CASSISGDEQFF,TGTGCCAGCAGCATCAGTGGTGATGAGCAGTTCTTC
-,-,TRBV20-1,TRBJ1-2,CSAPRGLMNYGYTF,TGCAGTGCGCCTCGGGGGTTGATGAACTATGGCTACACCTTC
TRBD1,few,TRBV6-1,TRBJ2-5,CASSVPGQGWETQYF,TGTGCCAGCAGCGTACCGGGACAGGGGTGGGAGACCCAGTACTTC
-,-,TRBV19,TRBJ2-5,CASSIGGNGLNQETQYF,TGTGCCAGTAGTATAGGGGGCAATGGACTAAATCAAGAGACCCAGTACTTC
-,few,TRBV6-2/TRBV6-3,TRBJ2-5,CASGLPQETQYF,TGTGCCAGCGGGCTACCACAAGAGACCCAGTACTTC
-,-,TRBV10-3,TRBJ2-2,CAISASVDGRNTGELFF,TGTGCCATCAGTGCTAGCGTGGACGGAAGGAACACCGGGGAGCTGTTTTTT
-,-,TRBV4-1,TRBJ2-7,CASSTIGGILDEQYF,TGCGCCAGCAGCACCATAGGGGGGATCCTCGACGAGCAGTACTTC
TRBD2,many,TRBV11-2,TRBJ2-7,CASSPGLDSYEQYF,TGTGCCAGCAGCCCGGGACTAGACAGCTACGAGCAGTACTTC
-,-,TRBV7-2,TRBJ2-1,CASARGVYNEQFF,TGTGCCAGCGCCCGGGGTGTCTACAATGAGCAGTTCTTC
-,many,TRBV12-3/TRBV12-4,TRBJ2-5,CASSWTRGTQYF,TGTGCCAGCAGCTGGACGAGGGGGACCCAGTACTTC
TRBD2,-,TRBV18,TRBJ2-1,CASSSTTSGGYNEQFF,TGTGCCAGCTCGTCTACGACTAGCGGGGGTTACAATGAGCAGTTCTTC
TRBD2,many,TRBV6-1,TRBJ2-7,CASSEAASGIHEQYF,TGTGCCAGCAGTGAAGCGGCTAGCGGGATCCACGAGCAGTACTTC
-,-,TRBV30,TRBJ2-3,CAWSVGRAADTQYF,TGTGCCTGGAGTGTAGGGCGGGCGGCAGATACGCAGTATTTT
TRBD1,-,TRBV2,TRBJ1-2,CASRDLLGTDYGYTF,TGTGCCAGCAGAGACCTTTTAGGGACAGACTATGGCTACACCTTC
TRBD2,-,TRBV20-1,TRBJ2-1,CSAGTSGSPKVEQFF,TGCAGTGCTGGGACTAGCGGGAGTCCAAAGGTAGAGCAGTTCTTC
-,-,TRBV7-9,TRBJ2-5,CASSLGVNEGVWPETQYF,TGTGCCAGCAGCTTAGGCGTGAACGAGGGGGTATGGCCGGAGACCCAGTACTTC
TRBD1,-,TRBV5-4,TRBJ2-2,CASSHDRVQNTGELFF,TGTGCCAGCAGCCACGACAGGGTCCAGAACACCGGGGAGCTGTTTTTT
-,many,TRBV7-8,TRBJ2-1,CASSLVGGISSYNEQFF,TGTGCCAGCAGCTTAGTGGGGGGTATATCCTCCTACAATGAGCAGTTCTTC
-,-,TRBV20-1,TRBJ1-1,CSARDFGNTEAFF,TGCAGTGCTAGGGACTTCGGGAACACTGAAGCTTTCTTT
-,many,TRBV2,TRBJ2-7,CASSEVVSSEQYF,TGTGCCAGCAGTGAAGTCGTGAGTTCCGAGCAGTACTTC
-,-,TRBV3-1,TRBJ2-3,CASSPGITKDTQYF,TGTGCCAGCAGCCCGGGGATCACCAAAGATACGCAGTATTTT
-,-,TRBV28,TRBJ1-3,CASTPSGNTIYF,TGTGCCAGCACGCCCTCTGGAAACACCATATATTTT
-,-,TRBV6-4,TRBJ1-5,CASSVMWGRVNQPQHF,TGTGCCAGCTCCGTTATGTGGGGGCGCGTCAATCAGCCCCAGCATTTT
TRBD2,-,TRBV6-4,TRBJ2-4,CASGRGLAGETKNIQYF,TGTGCCAGCGGACGGGGCTTAGCGGGAGAAACCAAAAACATTCAGTACTTC
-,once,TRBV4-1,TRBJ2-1,CASSLAWEPPYNEQFF,TGCGCCAGCAGCCTTGCCTGGGAGCCCCCCTACAATGAGCAGTTCTTC
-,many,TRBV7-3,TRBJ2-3,CASSGGGGFTDTQYF,TGTGCCAGCAGCGGGGGGGGCGGATTCACAGATACGCAGTATTTT
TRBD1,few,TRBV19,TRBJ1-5,CASSINSGTGDSQPQHF,TGTGCCAGTAGTATAAACTCCGGGACAGGGGATAGTCAGCCCCAGCATTTT
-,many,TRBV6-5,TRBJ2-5,CASSYSGLSPQETQYF,TGTGCCAGCAGTTACTCGGGATTGTCTCCCCAAGAGACCCAGTACTTC
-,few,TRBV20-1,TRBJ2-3,CSAAWPITDTQYF,TGCAGTGCCGCATGGCCTATCACAGATACGCAGTATTTT
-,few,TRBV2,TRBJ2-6,CASTLDGNSGANVLTF,TGTGCCAGCACCCTCGACGGGAACTCTGGGGCCAACGTCCTGACTTTC
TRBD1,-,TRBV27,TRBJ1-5,CASRTGGQPQHF,TGTGCCAGTCGGACAGGGGGCCAGCCCCAGCATTTT
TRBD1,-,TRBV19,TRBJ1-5,CASRPTGTGVNQPQHF,TGTGCCAGTAGACCAACCGGGACAGGGGTCAATCAGCCCCAGCATTTT
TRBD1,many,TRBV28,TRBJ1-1,CASSLGARGDAEAFF,TGTGCCAGCAGTTTGGGGGCCAGGGGGGATGCTGAAGCTTTCTTT